Below, 24 T cell receptor beta chains from the same sample are listed, as sequenced in a study of beta chain features in type 1 diabetes. The study's findings and limits: Type 1 diabetes patients had TCRB CDR3s that were shorter (moderately but significantly so) in all four CD4+ subsets.

For these TCRs, the target antigens are not known. Since all of the isolated RNA was reverse transcribed, expressed TCRB transcripts were what got sequenced. Method: immunoSEQ multiplex PCR; TCRdb's copy keeps in-frame clones and lacks some. The data hold under 400,000 clones, with roughly 13% observed a single time. The specimen was naive CD4+ T cells from blood. The receptors come from a woman younger than 35 with type 1 diabetes.

The chain is built from TRBV7-9 and TRBJ2-5; TRBD2 is a possible D gene (6 bases). The CDR3 has 16 residues. Trimming left V 5 bases short and J 4 bases short, with 20 bases between. Germline CDR1 SEHNR, CDR2 FQNEAQ (reference sequence). This CDR3 reads CASSEYGTASGETQYF. The CDR3 DNA sequence: TGTGCCAGCAGCGAATACGGGACTGCCAGCGGAGAGACCCAGTACTTC.

V usage is TRBV28 and J usage is TRBJ1-2, with TRBD1 matching 7 bases. The CDR3 contains 15 residues. Germline V gives CDR1 MDHEN, CDR2 SYDVKM. V dropped 5 bases and J dropped 0; count of bases not matched to a gene: 6. The DNA of the CDR3 is TGTGCCAGCAGTCGAACCGGGACAGCTAACTATGGCTACACCTTC. Its translation: CASSRTGTANYGYTF.

The V and J genes are TRBV7-2 and TRBJ2-2, with D maybe TRBD2 (5 bases). Trimming took off 0 bases at V and 1 base at J, with 9 bases between the two ends. The V gene's germline CDR1 is SGHTA and CDR2 FQGNSA. This CDR3 has 16 amino acids. For the CDR3, the DNA is TGTGCCAGCAGCTTAGCGTCGGGGAGGAACACCGGGGAGCTGTTTTTT. Its protein is CASSLASGRNTGELFF.

The chain joins TRBV5-1 to TRBJ1-5, with 7 positions matching TRBD1. This CDR3 region has 16 residues. With V trimmed by 4 bases and J by 0 bases, 7 bases remained unmatched. Per the germline V gene, CDR1 is SGHRS and CDR2 is YFSETQ. CDR3 region: CASSGNRGYSNQPQHF. The CDR3 nucleotides are TGCGCCAGCAGCGGCAACAGGGGATATAGCAATCAGCCCCAGCATTTT.

This clone occurred a few times. The gene calls are TRBV28 and TRBJ2-4, with D perhaps matching TRBD2 (6 bases). V lost 2 bases and J 0 bases, leaving 14 bases between the germline ends. The CDR3 totals 17 residues. From germline, CDR1 is MDHEN and CDR2 SYDVKM. DNA for the CDR3: TGTGCCAGCAGTTTAATGGGGGGAGGCCTAGCCAAAAACATTCAGTACTTC. Translated, it gives CASSLMGGGLAKNIQYF.

This clone has a handful of counts. The J gene is TRBJ2-7, the V gene TRBV13; D is possibly TRBD1 (5 bases). Trimming took off 0 bases at V and 2 bases at J, with 11 bases between the two ends. The CDR3 extends over 15 amino acids. Germline V CDR1 and CDR2: PRHDT, FYEKMQ (reference sequence). CDR3 in DNA: TGTGCCAGCAGCTTAGGTACAGGCACCACCTACGAGCAGTACTTC. This codes for CASSLGTGTTYEQYF. Combining the CDR3 with reference TRBV13 and TRBJ2-7 gives the whole variable domain AAGVIQSPRHLIKEKRETATLKCYPIPRHDTVYWYQQGPGQDPQFLISFYEKMQSDKGSIPDRFSAQQFSDYHSELNMSSLELGDSALYFCASSLGTGTTYEQYFGPGTRLTVT.

Worth noting for this clone: Other DNA sequences in this sample translate to the same CDR3. This sequence joins TRBV29-1 and TRBJ2-7; 8 bases map to TRBD2. The CDR3 is 14 residues long. The germline gives CDR1 SQVTM, CDR2 ANQGSEA. J was trimmed by 0 bases and V by 6 bases; bases with no gene match: 7. The CDR3 DNA reads as TGCAGCGTGCTACCGGGACTAGGCTCCTACGAGCAGTACTTC. This encodes CSVLPGLGSYEQYF.

This clone came up a few times. This chain links TRBV6-5 with TRBJ2-7; D is perhaps TRBD1 (6 bases). Trimming stripped 2 bases from V and 5 bases from J, with 7 bases between. This CDR3 contains 12 residues. The V gene's germline CDR1 is MNHEY and CDR2 SVGAGI. This CDR3 is CASSYTGNEQYF. The CDR3 DNA reads as TGTGCCAGCAGTTACACAGGGAACGAGCAGTACTTC.

This clone occurred a few times. This chain joins TRBV11-1 and TRBJ2-1; 9 bases map to TRBD2. V lost 3 bases, J lost 9 bases, and 3 bases stayed unmatched. In germline, CDR1 is SGHAT, CDR2 FQDESV (reference sequence). This CDR3 contains 13 residues. The CDR3 DNA reads TGTGCCAGCAGCTTTCGGCGGGAGGGTGAGCAGTTCTTC. This gives the protein CASSFRREGEQFF.

This clone was counted only a few times. The chain is built from TRBV9 and TRBJ1-5; weak D call: TRBD1 (5 bases). Per germline, CDR1 SGDLS and CDR2 YYNGEE. The CDR3 runs 18 residues. V was trimmed by 7 bases and J by 4 bases, leaving 27 bases between them. The CDR3 DNA reads as TGTGCCAGCCCTGGGGGGGGATGGGGAGAAATGGGAAATCAGCCCCAGCATTTT. Residues: CASPGGGWGEMGNQPQHF.

This clone was found a few times. CDR3 nucleotides: TGTGCCAGCAGCCCCGGGGGATACGAGCAGTACTTC. This sequence encodes CASSPGGYEQYF. The J gene is TRBJ2-7, the V gene TRBV2, with D perhaps matching TRBD2 (6 bases). The CDR3 extends over 12 amino acids. Trimming left V 6 bases short and J 4 bases short, with 10 bases between. Germline V gene sequence: CDR1 SNHLY, CDR2 FYNNEI.

The V call is TRBV5-1, the J call TRBJ2-7, with D perhaps TRBD2 (5 bases). Trimming cost V 0 bases and J 1 base, with 11 bases left between them. CDR1 SGHRS and CDR2 YFSETQ come from the germline V gene. The CDR3 extends over 15 amino acids. Here the CDR3 reads CASSLEARGSYEQYF. The DNA of the CDR3 is TGCGCCAGCAGCTTGGAAGCTAGAGGGTCCTACGAGCAGTACTTC.

The V and J genes are TRBV5-1 and TRBJ2-1; D unresolved. There are 14 residues in the CDR3. V shed 0 bases and J shed 5 bases, with 9 bases lying between them. CDR1 and CDR2 (germline): SGHRS, YFSETQ. The CDR3 DNA reads TGCGCCAGCAGCTTGGTTCTTATAAACAATGAGCAGTTCTTC. This gives the protein CASSLVLINNEQFF.

This clone turned up a few times. The chain joins TRBV28 to TRBJ2-1, with 8 nucleotides matching TRBD1. The CDR3 runs to 17 residues. Germline V gives CDR1 MDHEN, CDR2 SYDVKM. With V trimmed by 1 base and J by 2 bases, 7 bases remained unmatched. The CDR3: CASSLSAYRGTYNEQFF. The DNA for the CDR3 is TGTGCCAGCAGTTTATCCGCCTACAGGGGGACCTACAATGAGCAGTTCTTC.

Turning to this clone: Its ends do not fully match the called genes, so a read error is possible. This chain uses TRBV30 with TRBJ2-3, with TRBD2 matching over 12 bases. The CDR3 runs to 15 residues. Germline V gene data show CDR1 as GTSNPN and CDR2 as SVGIG (reference sequence). This chain's CDR3 is CAWKASGRVTNTQYF. Written as DNA, the CDR3 is TGTGCCTGGAAGGCTAGCGGGAGGGTCACAAATACGCAGTATTTT.

This chain connects TRBV5-1 to TRBJ2-1; 7 nucleotides align to TRBD2. Germline V gives CDR1 SGHRS, CDR2 YFSETQ. Trimming cost V 2 bases and J 4 bases; bases outside gene matches: 9. The CDR3 has 16 residues. CDR3 DNA sequence: TGCGCCAGCAGCTTAAGGTCCCCCGGGGGGTACAATGAGCAGTTCTTC. Amino acid sequence: CASSLRSPGGYNEQFF.

The table lists this clone with a few counts. Other nucleotide sequences in the sample specify the same CDR3. V is TRBV15 and J is TRBJ1-2; D gene ambiguous. CDR1 is LNHNV and CDR2 is YYDKDF in the germline V gene (reference sequence). V lost 0 bases, J lost 0 bases, and 5 bases lay in between. This CDR3 is built from 14 residues. CDR3 loop: CATSRDRANYGYTF. The CDR3 bases are TGTGCCACCAGCAGAGACCGAGCTAACTATGGCTACACCTTC.

This chain uses TRBV6-6 with TRBJ1-2; TRBD1 might be the D (6 bases). CDR1 is MNHNY and CDR2 is SVGAGI in the germline V gene (reference sequence). The CDR3 extends over 15 amino acids. V shed 6 bases and J shed 5 bases, with 19 bases lying between them. In nucleotides, the CDR3 is TGTGCCAGCAGCTCTCGGGGGGGGCCAGAGTATGGCTACACCTTC. Protein: CASSSRGGPEYGYTF.

The table lists this clone with a few counts. This sequence joins TRBV4-3 and TRBJ1-4, with D perhaps matching TRBD1 (6 bases). Germline CDR1 reads LGHNA; CDR2 reads YSLEER. This CDR3 spans 16 amino acids. Trimming removed 0 bases at V and 2 bases at J, with 10 bases between. CDR3 in amino acids: CASSQDTGFTNEKLFF. The CDR3 bases are TGCGCCAGCAGCCAAGATACAGGGTTTACTAATGAAAAACTGTTTTTT.

This clone has only a few counts. V and J are TRBV5-1 and TRBJ2-3, with 10 bases identical to TRBD2. CDR1 SGHRS and CDR2 YFSETQ come from the germline V gene. V lost 3 bases, J lost 6 bases, and 4 bases stayed unmatched. The CDR3 extends over 14 amino acids. The CDR3 bases are TGCGCCAGCAGCTCAGAGGGACTAGCGGATACGCAGTATTTT. It yields the protein CASSSEGLADTQYF.

The chain couples TRBV19 to TRBJ2-3; possible D gene TRBD1, 5 bases. The CDR3 has 14 amino acids. Germline V lookup: CDR1 LNHDA, CDR2 SQIVND (reference sequence). Between the trimmed V and J ends, which lost 7 bases and 6 bases, there was a span of 17 bases. DNA for the CDR3: TGTGCCAGTAAGGGAACAGGCCGTCGCGATACGCAGTATTTT. As protein: CASKGTGRRDTQYF.

The chain couples TRBV29-1 to TRBJ2-1, with 11 bases that match TRBD2. Losses at the gene ends were 2 bases for V and 4 bases for J; bases not matched to a gene: 7. Germline V CDR1 and CDR2: SQVTM, ANQGSEA. There are 16 residues in the CDR3. This CDR3 reads CSVESSLAGGYNEQFF. CDR3 DNA: TGCAGCGTTGAATCCTCTCTAGCGGGGGGTTACAATGAGCAGTTCTTC.

This clone has just a few counts. The chain is built from TRBV5-1 and TRBJ2-1; 10 positions match TRBD1. With 4 bases clipped from V and 1 base from J, the junction kept 2 bases outside the gene matches. CDR1 is SGHRS, CDR2 YFSETQ, per germline. This CDR3 spans 15 amino acids. As DNA, the CDR3 is TGCGCCAGCAGCGGACAGGGGGAGTCCTACAATGAGCAGTTCTTC. Translated, it gives CASSGQGESYNEQFF.

The chain employs TRBV6-6 and TRBJ2-1; D not certain. The germline gives CDR1 MNHNY, CDR2 SVGAGI (reference sequence). Trimming cost V 7 bases and J 9 bases, with 16 bases left between them. The CDR3 extends over 13 amino acids. The CDR3, as DNA: TGTGCCAGCAACCCCCTAAGAGTCGGTGAGCAGTTCTTC. Protein: CASNPLRVGEQFF.